This is a list of T cell receptor beta chains from one sample in a study of early T cells in non-severe SARS-CoV-2 infection. TCRdb called the 5' RACE reads again in MiXCR, with one record for every CDR3 protein. Of 30,000 or so distinct CDR3 sequences detected, 6% to 7% appear once; the ten largest clones hold 2.5% to 3%. Material: whole blood. Receptors were obtained from an adult who was a healthcare worker with PCR-confirmed SARS-CoV-2 infection or an uninfected control (not recorded which). CDR3s include the opening cysteine and the closing phenylalanine or tryptophan. The D gene is left open where the match is weak. A row's size may be missing; if present it is once, few, many or a size class.

TGTGCCAGCAGTTACAATTTACTAGCGGGAGTGGGATCCTACAATGAGCAGTTCTTC,CASSYNLLAGVGSYNEQFF,many,TRBJ2-1,TRBD2,TRBV6-2/TRBV6-3
TGTGCCAGCAGTGCATCTAGCGGGAGATTCGATGAGCAGTTCTTC,CASSASSGRFDEQFF,NA,TRBJ2-1,TRBD2,TRBV6-4
TGCAGCGTTAATAAGGAGGGATGGTACAATGAGCAGTTCTTC,CSVNKEGWYNEQFF,medium-sized,TRBJ2-1,NA,TRBV29-1
TGCGCCAGCACCGAGCCGCCGATCCCTCAAGCTTTCTTT,CASTEPPIPQAFF,NA,TRBJ1-1,NA,TRBV10-2
TGTGCCACCAGTGATCTAGCCACAGATACGCAGTATTTT,CATSDLATDTQYF,many,TRBJ2-3,NA,TRBV24-1
TGTGCCAGCAGCTTGGACCCTAGCGGGTTAGAGACCCAGTACTTC,CASSLDPSGLETQYF,many,TRBJ2-5,TRBD2,TRBV5-4
TGTGCCAGCAGCTTGACCGGCTTGAATTGTTACTTC,CASSLTGLNCYF,many,TRBJ2-4,NA,TRBV7-9
TGTGCCAGCAGTTTAGTAGAGGAGGCTTACTATGGCTACACCTTC,CASSLVEEAYYGYTF,many,TRBJ1-2,NA,TRBV28
TGTGCCAGCAGCGTGCAGGCTTTCCAAGAGACCCAGTACTTC,CASSVQAFQETQYF,few,TRBJ2-5,NA,TRBV5-4
TGTGCCAGCGACCCACCGAGGGCCGGAGAGACCCAGTACTTC,CASDPPRAGETQYF,NA,TRBJ2-5,NA,TRBV6-2/TRBV6-3
TGTGCCAGCAGCCAATGGGGGTACGAGCAGTACTTC,CASSQWGYEQYF,many,TRBJ2-7,NA,TRBV3-1
TGTGCCAGCAGCCAACAACTAGCGGGATCGGAGACCCAGTACTTC,CASSQQLAGSETQYF,many,TRBJ2-5,TRBD2,TRBV3-1
TGCAGCGTTGCGGGGAGCTCCTCCTACGAGCAGTACTTC,CSVAGSSSYEQYF,NA,TRBJ2-7,NA,TRBV29-1
TGTGCCAGCCGGGGGAACGAGCAGTACTTC,CASRGNEQYF,many,TRBJ2-7,NA,TRBV2
TGCGCCAGCAGCTTGGCGGGACAGGTTGAAGCTTTCTTT,CASSLAGQVEAFF,many,TRBJ1-1,TRBD1,TRBV5-1
TGTGCCAGCAGTATCAGGGGGCGGACAGATACGCAGTATTTT,CASSIRGRTDTQYF,many,TRBJ2-3,TRBD1,TRBV6-5
TGTGCCAGCAGTACCCAGGACAGGGTCGTTTCACCCCTCCACTTT,CASSTQDRVVSPLHF,many,TRBJ1-6,TRBD1,TRBV6-5
TGCAGTGCTCCCTTCTCGCGGGGGGATGAGCAGTTCTTC,CSAPFSRGDEQFF,many,TRBJ2-1,TRBD2,TRBV20-1
TGTGCCACCAGTGGACAGGGGAACGGGGAGCTGTTTTTT,CATSGQGNGELFF,NA,TRBJ2-2,TRBD1,TRBV24-1
TGTGCCACCAGCAGATCGGGGGGCTACACCTTC,CATSRSGGYTF,many,TRBJ1-2,NA,TRBV15
TGCAGTGCTAGGGAACTAGCGGGAGCCTTACCCTACGAGCAGTACTTC,CSARELAGALPYEQYF,many,TRBJ2-7,TRBD2,TRBV20-1
TGTGCCAGCAGCTTCCAGGGCACAGATACGCAGTATTTT,CASSFQGTDTQYF,many,TRBJ2-3,NA,TRBV11-3
TGCAGTGCTAGGCAATCTGCTACTGGCTACACCTTC,CSARQSATGYTF,many,TRBJ1-2,NA,TRBV20-1
TGTGCCAGCAGAAAAACGGGGTCCTACGAGCAGTACTTC,CASRKTGSYEQYF,many,TRBJ2-7,NA,TRBV7-9
TGTGCCAGCAGCCCGGGACAGGGGGCAGGCGGGGAGCTGTTTTTT,CASSPGQGAGGELFF,few,TRBJ2-2,TRBD1,TRBV11-3
TGTGCCAGCAGTGCCGGGACAGGGAGGGAGGGCTACACCTTC,CASSAGTGREGYTF,few,TRBJ1-2,TRBD1,TRBV2
TGCGCCAGCAGCTTTGATGGGGTAGGCACAGATACGCAGTATTTT,CASSFDGVGTDTQYF,many,TRBJ2-3,NA,TRBV5-1
TGTGCCAGCAGCCAAGAGGGGGCGAGTGTCACAGATACGCAGTATTTT,CASSQEGASVTDTQYF,NA,TRBJ2-3,NA,TRBV4-2
TGTGCCTGGAGCTCCGTCTACGAGCAGTACTTC,CAWSSVYEQYF,many,TRBJ2-7,NA,TRBV30
TGCAGTGCTCTAGCGGGAGGAGCCATCAATGAGCAGTTCTTC,CSALAGGAINEQFF,many,TRBJ2-1,TRBD2,TRBV20-1
TGTGCCAGCAGCTTGGCGGGAGGTTCCTCCTACGAGCAGTACTTC,CASSLAGGSSYEQYF,many,TRBJ2-7,TRBD2,TRBV5-4
TGCAGTGCTTCCAAACAGGGGGCGCGCCAAGAGACCCAGTACTTC,CSASKQGARQETQYF,many,TRBJ2-5,TRBD1,TRBV20-1
TGTGCCAGCAGCTTAGGCGGGAGGGAGACCCAGTACTTC,CASSLGGRETQYF,many,TRBJ2-5,TRBD2,TRBV7-2
TGTGCCAGCAGTTTCAAGTCCGGGAAACAGCCCCAGCATTTT,CASSFKSGKQPQHF,NA,TRBJ1-5,NA,TRBV28
TGTGCCAGCAGCGACTTGGTACAGGATCCCTACGAGCAGTACTTC,CASSDLVQDPYEQYF,many,TRBJ2-7,NA,TRBV7-8
TGCGCCAGCAGCTCGCGACAGGGGGAGACCCAGTACTTC,CASSSRQGETQYF,few,TRBJ2-5,TRBD1,TRBV5-1
TGTGCCAGTAGAAAGACAGGCGACTATAATTCACCCCTCCACTTT,CASRKTGDYNSPLHF,many,TRBJ1-6,NA,TRBV19
TGTGCCAGTAGCCTCGACGGGGAGTACAATGAGCAGTTCTTC,CASSLDGEYNEQFF,many,TRBJ2-1,NA,TRBV19
TGTGCCAGCAGTTACCCCGACAGGCTGATTGCTAACTATGGCTACACCTTC,CASSYPDRLIANYGYTF,many,TRBJ1-2,NA,TRBV6-2/TRBV6-3
TGTGCCAGCTCACAATCGTCGAACACTGAAGCTTTCTTT,CASSQSSNTEAFF,many,TRBJ1-1,NA,TRBV18
TGCGCCAGCAGCTCGGGACAGCCTTATGGCTACACCTTC,CASSSGQPYGYTF,many,TRBJ1-2,TRBD1,TRBV5-1
TGTGCCTGGAGCCGAGACTCTGGGGCCAACGTCCTGACTTTC,CAWSRDSGANVLTF,many,TRBJ2-6,NA,TRBV30
TGTGCCAGCAGCTTTACATGGAGGGGAGAAGGCTACACCTTC,CASSFTWRGEGYTF,many,TRBJ1-2,NA,TRBV5-5
TGTGCCAGCAGTTTGGTGGGACAGGGCTACGAGCAGTACTTC,CASSLVGQGYEQYF,many,TRBJ2-7,TRBD1,TRBV28
TGTGCCAGCAGCCCTTTAGCGGGAGCGGGGGAGCAGTACTTC,CASSPLAGAGEQYF,many,TRBJ2-7,TRBD2,TRBV7-2
TGTGCTAGCGGGGATAGTTGGACTGAAGCTTTCTTT,CASGDSWTEAFF,many,TRBJ1-1,NA,TRBV12-5
TGTGCCGGCAGTCCCGTAGACAGGGTTGGAAACTATGGCTACACCTTC,CAGSPVDRVGNYGYTF,few,TRBJ1-2,TRBD1,TRBV28
TGTGCCAGCAGCTACAGGGGGAAACTGTTTTTT,CASSYRGKLFF,NA,TRBJ1-4,TRBD1,TRBV7-2
TGTGCCAGCAAGGACACCGGGGAGCTGTTTTTT,CASKDTGELFF,many,TRBJ2-2,NA,TRBV6-1
TGTGCCAGCAGCCAACCGACAGGTTGGTCTGATACGCAGTATTTT,CASSQPTGWSDTQYF,many,TRBJ2-3,NA,TRBV7-2
TGCGCCAGCAGTACTACAGGGATTAACTATGGCTACACCTTC,CASSTTGINYGYTF,many,TRBJ1-2,NA,TRBV5-1
TGTGCCAGCTCACGACTAAGACAGGGCCAGAGCTCTGGGGCCAACGTCCTGACTTTC,CASSRLRQGQSSGANVLTF,many,TRBJ2-6,TRBD1,TRBV18
TGCAGTGCTAGAGAGGCTAGCGGGGTAAACGAGCAGTACTTC,CSAREASGVNEQYF,many,TRBJ2-7,TRBD2,TRBV20-1
TGTGCCATCAGTGTTTCAGGGGGAGGCACTGAAGCTTTCTTT,CAISVSGGGTEAFF,few,TRBJ1-1,TRBD1,TRBV10-3
TGCGCCAGCAGCTTGGGACAGCTCTCGGAGCAGTACTTC,CASSLGQLSEQYF,NA,TRBJ2-7,NA,TRBV5-1
TGTGCCAGCAGCCGTTCCGGGACTAGCTGGTACAATGAGCAGTTCTTC,CASSRSGTSWYNEQFF,many,TRBJ2-1,TRBD2,TRBV11-2
TGTGCCAGCAGGCGGACAGGCTACCAAGGGGGCAATCAGCCCCAGCATTTT,CASRRTGYQGGNQPQHF,many,TRBJ1-5,TRBD1,TRBV6-5
TGCAGCGTTGCCCAAGTACAGATGAACACTGAAGCTTTCTTT,CSVAQVQMNTEAFF,many,TRBJ1-1,NA,TRBV29-1
TGTGCCAGCAGTTCCATAGCGGGAGCCAGAACAAACATTCAGTACTTC,CASSSIAGARTNIQYF,many,TRBJ2-4,TRBD2,TRBV27